This section outlines one TCR beta chain sequence together with its context. This specimen comes from a study of spatial heterogeneity in lung cancer. In germline, CDR1 is SGHDN, CDR2 FVKESK. V gave up 1 base and J gave up 2 bases, with 8 bases separating them. The CDR3 totals 14 residues. In TCRdb, the 5' RACE reads were re-called with MiXCR into one record per CDR3 protein. The top ten clones hold around 28% of a sample with about 24,000 distinct CDR3 sequences, 3% to 3.5% of them seen once. As for time point: sample taken at primary tumor resection. The approximately 77 donors had untreated early-stage non-small cell lung cancer. Sequencing was performed on whole RNA extracted from tumor and nontumor lung tissue, or from frozen PBMC, and the material was left unsorted.

The receptor was derived from a female donor with early-stage non-small cell lung cancer. The chain joins TRBV14 to TRBJ1-2; D possibly corresponds to TRBD1 (5 bases). The sequences come from PBMCs, collected at surgery. The CDR3 sequence: CASSQGQLNYGYTF. The CDR3 nucleotides are TGTGCCAGCAGCCAAGGACAGCTCAACTATGGCTACACCTTC.